A single T cell receptor (beta chain) is shown here with its context. It lacks a known antigen. No much larger clone exists at a distance of one base, and base qualities are not known. This sample was taken from a study of control samples from healthy donors and cancer patients (dated by TCRdb to 2019 to 2021). Its CDR3 holds 12 amino acids, cysteine through phenylalanine. The entry retains the CDR3 DNA only, 36 bases that are in frame from base 1. The trim is 5 bases for V and 5 bases for J, with a gap of 9 bases between the germline ends. The germline V gene provides CDR1 SGHAT and CDR2 FQNNGV. The library was made by the immunoSEQ multiplex PCR assay. The source is immuneACCESS, and TCRdb retained only in-frame sequences with V and J called. Part of the clones is not carried over; for the studies checked, unresolved V genes explain less than half of this, and the remainder is unexplained. For this sample there are some 51,000 clones; 90% to 97% appear just once. The ten largest make up 0.85% to 1.4% of the sample.

The clonotype originates from a woman under 30 in good health. In this chain, TRBV11-2 is recombined with TRBJ1-1; perhaps TRBD1 is the D gene, with 6 bases matching. The sample was blood. The CDR3 region: CASSGRGTEAFF. In nucleotide form, the sequence is TGTGCCAGCAGCGGAAGGGGGACTGAAGCTTTCTTT.